The source of this T cell receptor (beta chain) is a study of shared T cell receptors in the human thymus. This CDR3 has 16 amino acids. Trimming removed 5 bases at V and 2 bases at J, with 19 bases between. Looked up from germline, CDR1 is SGHVS and CDR2 is FNYEAQ. Assay used: immunoSEQ multiplex PCR; TCRdb lists only in-frame clones, some missing. The profile shows hundreds of thousands of clones, around 87% of them singletons. This same sample was also taken into another study, of human thymus T cells. As reported in that work: Donation came from healthy Finnish infants having corrective surgery for congenital heart defects. Thymic tissue was derived from resections collected during corrective heart surgery. Blood and thymic repertoires both appeared biased in V and J gene usage. Related research described strongly overlapping thymic repertoires in unrelated people.

This clonotype originated in a boy under two years old with a congenital heart defect. The chain joins TRBV7-6 to TRBJ2-7; perhaps TRBD2 as D (8 bases). The specimen was thymocytes. The CDR3 nucleotides read TGTGCCAGCAGCCCGGGGGGGACAGCCTACGCCTACGAGCAGTACTTC. Amino acid sequence: CASSPGGTAYAYEQYF.